The 17 T cell receptor beta chains reported below all come from one sample, sequenced in a study of neurological immune-mediated disorders. TCRdb used MiXCR to reprocess the 5' RACE reads, holding one entry per CDR3 protein. The table has roughly 80,000 distinct CDR3 sequences, 17% seen once. The material sequenced was PBMCs. The receptor set was obtained from a woman aged 40 to 55 in good health.

This clonotype was found many times. The J gene is TRBJ1-1, the V gene TRBV27; the D gene is possibly TRBD1 (5 bases). The V end lost 0 bases, the J end lost 4 bases, and 18 bases lay between the germline ends. The CDR3 sequence is 17 residues long. Germline CDR1 MNHEY, CDR2 SMNVEV (reference sequence). The CDR3: CASSLSAGGGTVTEAFF. The CDR3 DNA reads as TGTGCCAGCAGTTTATCCGCGGGGGGGGGGACGGTCACTGAAGCTTTCTTT.

The table lists this clonotype with many counts. The chain recombines TRBV12-3 or TRBV12-4 with TRBJ1-6, with a tentative D call TRBD1 (5 bases). There are 13 residues in the CDR3. Trimming pared 8 bases from V and 7 bases from J, leaving 12 bases between. CDR3 DNA sequence: TGTGCCAGCCGCAGGGATTTGAATTCACCCCTCCACTTT. It yields the protein CASRRDLNSPLHF.

This clonotype was recorded a few times. The chain couples TRBV3-1 to TRBJ1-2; 7 nucleotides match TRBD1. Germline CDR1 and CDR2: LGHDT and YNNKEL (reference sequence). With V trimmed by 5 bases and J by 7 bases, 7 bases remained unmatched. The CDR3 sequence is 13 residues long. CDR3 bases: TGTGCCAGCAGCTATCAGGGGGAGGTTGGCTACACCTTC. Amino acid sequence: CASSYQGEVGYTF.

This clonotype came up many times. V and J are TRBV24-1 and TRBJ2-5; TRBD1 matches 11 bases. V lost 4 bases to trimming and J lost 2 bases; unmatched junction nucleotides: 2. CDR3 length: 15 amino acids. Germline V gene lookup returns CDR1 KGHDR and CDR2 SFDVKD. This chain's CDR3 is CATSEGTGGQETQYF. The CDR3 coding sequence is TGTGCCACCAGTGAGGGGACAGGGGGTCAAGAGACCCAGTACTTC.

At least ten counts were recorded for this clonotype. The rearrangement links TRBV20-1 to TRBJ1-5, with a possible D match to TRBD1 (5 bases). Germline V gene data show CDR1 as DFQATT and CDR2 as SNEGSKA (reference sequence). The CDR3 totals 14 residues. The germline V and J ends were trimmed by 4 bases and 6 bases, with 16 bases remaining between them. CDR3 region: CSATFGGVSQPQHF. DNA for the CDR3: TGCAGTGCTACCTTCGGGGGGGTTTCTCAGCCCCAGCATTTT.

This chain connects TRBV3-1 to TRBJ1-1; D is unresolved. The ends were cut back, 6 bases at V and 6 bases at J, with 11 bases in the middle. Germline CDR1 is LGHDT and CDR2 is YNNKEL (reference sequence). The CDR3 spans 12 residues. The CDR3 DNA reads as TGTGCCAGCAGGACCCTTGGAGCTGAAGCTTTCTTT. Protein: CASRTLGAEAFF.

This clonotype was seen many times. The rearrangement joins TRBV7-2 to TRBJ2-5; D call uncertain. Trimming stripped 3 bases from V and 6 bases from J, with 17 bases between. The V gene's germline CDR1 is SGHTA and CDR2 FQGNSA. This CDR3 comprises 15 residues. CDR3 in amino acids: CASSFWAAPSKTQYF. The DNA for the CDR3 is TGTGCCAGCAGCTTTTGGGCAGCTCCTAGTAAGACCCAGTACTTC.

The CDR3: CAISERGRGETEAFF. The DNA of the CDR3 is TGTGCCATCAGTGAGCGGGGTAGGGGGGAAACTGAAGCTTTCTTT. This chain connects TRBV10-3 to TRBJ1-1, with D possibly matching TRBD1 (6 bases). Germline-derived CDR1 and CDR2 are ENHRY and SYGVKD. The CDR3 has 15 residues. Trimming stripped 2 bases from V and 5 bases from J, with 15 bases between.

Remarks on this clonotype: Possible read error: a much larger clone is one base away. V gene TRBV7-9 combines with J gene TRBJ1-1; no firm D call. This CDR3 comprises 15 residues. In germline, CDR1 is SEHNR, CDR2 FQNEAQ (reference sequence). The CDR3 here is CASSLLGGMNTGAFF. The CDR3 DNA reads TGTGCCAGCAGCTTACTCGGTGGGATGAACACTGGAGCTTTCTTT.

This clonotype was found many times. This chain uses TRBV5-1 with TRBJ2-7; 9 bases are shared with TRBD2. Germline CDR1 is SGHRS and CDR2 is YFSETQ. V was pared by 0 bases and J by 1 base, with 8 bases of the junction left unmatched. This CDR3 region has 17 residues. The CDR3 spells CASSLVFLAGLSYEQYF. CDR3 bases: TGCGCCAGCAGCTTGGTTTTTCTAGCGGGATTGTCCTACGAGCAGTACTTC.

This clonotype has at least ten counts. V usage is TRBV7-6 and J usage is TRBJ1-5; 7 positions agree with TRBD1. Trimming cost V 8 bases and J 5 bases; bases outside gene matches: 6. Per germline, CDR1 SGHVS and CDR2 FNYEAQ. This CDR3 has 13 amino acids. This CDR3 is CASGQVLDQPQHF. CDR3 sequence (DNA): TGTGCCAGCGGACAGGTTTTGGATCAGCCCCAGCATTTT.

This clonotype has a count of ten or more. The chain couples TRBV7-2 to TRBJ2-3; D not certain. The length of the CDR3 is 14 residues. Trimming left V 3 bases short and J 3 bases short, with 10 bases between. CDR1 is SGHTA, CDR2 FQGNSA, per germline. The CDR3 spells CASSLFEETDTQYF. The CDR3 DNA sequence: TGTGCCAGCAGCTTGTTTGAGGAAACAGATACGCAGTATTTT.

This clonotype was counted many times. This chain connects TRBV5-1 to TRBJ2-3; D not certain. Germline assignment: CDR1 SGHRS and CDR2 YFSETQ. The V end was cut by 0 bases, the J end by 5 bases, with 7 bases between. The CDR3 totals 13 residues. The CDR3 here is CASSLATVDTQYF. The CDR3 DNA is TGCGCCAGCAGCTTGGCCACGGTAGATACGCAGTATTTT.

In this sample, this clonotype turned up many times. The CDR3 carries no conserved terminal phenylalanine or tryptophan, so it likely arises from a read error. The DNA is omitted, as the CDR3 cannot be located on it reliably, and the CDR3 follows TCRdb's listing. The rearrangement joins TRBV12-3 or TRBV12-4 to TRBJ1-1. The CDR3 spans 18 residues, counting both ends. The CDR3 region is CASSLVSVDRHQRLYLTT.

The sample holds many counts of this clonotype. The J gene is TRBJ2-3, the V gene TRBV27; TRBD2 might be the D (7 bases). The CDR3 sequence is 15 residues long. V was cut by 4 bases and J by 2 bases, with 13 bases left in between. The germline gives CDR1 MNHEY, CDR2 SMNVEV (reference sequence). CDR3 DNA: TGTGCCAGCAGTTGGTCGGGGGGCCCCACAGATACGCAGTATTTT. It codes for CASSWSGGPTDTQYF.

V usage is TRBV20-1 and J usage is TRBJ2-2; 10 bases align to TRBD2. V lost 2 bases to trimming and J lost 4 bases; unmatched junction nucleotides: 4. Germline V gene lookup returns CDR1 DFQATT and CDR2 SNEGSKA (reference sequence). This CDR3 comprises 15 residues. CDR3 sequence reads: CSARLAGVPTGELFF. CDR3 nucleotides: TGCAGTGCTAGACTAGCGGGGGTTCCCACCGGGGAGCTGTTTTTT.

The gene calls are TRBV14 and TRBJ2-1; no definite D call. V gave up 0 bases and J gave up 6 bases, with 15 bases separating them. Germline V gene lookup returns CDR1 SGHDN and CDR2 FVKESK. CDR3 length equals 16 residues. In nucleotides, the CDR3 is TGTGCCAGCAGCCAAGATCTTTTCGGGCCAAGCAATGAGCAGTTCTTC. The encoded protein is CASSQDLFGPSNEQFF.